These T cell receptor beta chains were read from a single sample in a study of T-cell reconstitution after alpha-beta-depleted transplantation in children. TCRdb analysed the PCR reads with MiXCR anew, one entry per CDR3 protein. Altogether hundreds of thousands of distinct CDR3 sequences are present, about 17% being singletons, with the ten largest covering roughly 29%. The sample was PBMCs, mostly from graft donor cells, taken 360 days after TCRalphabeta/CD19-depleted stem cell transplant. These receptors all come from a boy younger than two who had a stem cell transplant for Wiskott-Aldrich syndrome, so the T cells may come from the graft donor. The conserved cysteine and the conserved F or W are not part of the CDR3 here. Each record gives: J gene, clone size, V gene, CDR3 protein. For some rows the clone size is stated as once, few or many, or as a class when expanded; others skip it.

>TRBJ2-7|NA|TRBV2
ASGKDGPYEQY
>TRBJ2-1|NA|TRBV6-2/TRBV6-3
ASSYLTINRAGEQF
>TRBJ1-6|NA|TRBV20-1
SARGRGTANSPLH
>TRBJ2-5|NA|TRBV20-1
SALQTSGRETQY
>TRBJ2-1|few|TRBV2
ASSERGNEQF
>TRBJ2-1|many|TRBV12-3/TRBV12-4
ASSPSRSGPRNEQF
>TRBJ2-7|NA|TRBV24-1
AKEQGGPYEQY
>TRBJ2-2|many|TRBV5-5
ASSSGLAMNTGELF
>TRBJ2-1|few|TRBV4-1
ASSQNLAGGPVF
>TRBJ2-4|NA|TRBV4-1
ASSRSGGSGKIIQY
>TRBJ2-7|few|TRBV10-1
ASSENRDEQY
>TRBJ1-3|few|TRBV7-9
ASSFGQGGNTIY
>TRBJ2-7|once|TRBV6-6
ASSMVVDYEQY
>TRBJ2-2|once|TRBV2
ASSETPNTGELF
>TRBJ2-1|many|TRBV10-3
AISETQTSGKNEQF
>TRBJ2-2|NA|TRBV7-8
ASSSTPFTGELF
>TRBJ2-6|few|TRBV10-3
AISGNRAGANVLT
>TRBJ1-6|few|TRBV4-1
ASSHNQGLVSPLH
>TRBJ1-2|few|TRBV7-2
ASSLAPDRRYGYT
>TRBJ2-7|NA|TRBV10-2
ASLRQGDSYEQY
>TRBJ2-3|NA|TRBV12-3/TRBV12-4
ASSLRLTGAKDTQY
>TRBJ2-7|few|TRBV12-3/TRBV12-4
ASSTYRDYEQY
>TRBJ2-5|NA|TRBV15
ATSRPGLAEETQY
>TRBJ2-7|many|TRBV11-2
ASRNTGGTYEQY
>TRBJ2-7|few|TRBV6-1
ASTNLGTEFYEQY
>TRBJ1-2|few|TRBV20-1
SAKYNHRGKGYT
>TRBJ2-1|NA|TRBV9
ASSSYPRPSNEQF
>TRBJ2-7|few|TRBV18
ASSPGQGSSYEQY
>TRBJ2-7|NA|TRBV12-3/TRBV12-4
ASSRQSRDEQY
>TRBJ2-7|NA|TRBV2
ASSWTGGSYEQY
>TRBJ2-2|few|TRBV6-2/TRBV6-3
ASSPIDRYTGELF
>TRBJ1-1|few|TRBV5-6
ASSPDRGRRTEAF
>TRBJ2-3|few|TRBV4-1
ASSQSPRSTDTQY
>TRBJ2-5|NA|TRBV6-5
ASSYSYRGKETQY
>TRBJ2-7|NA|TRBV5-5
ASSSGEKRIEQY
>TRBJ2-1|NA|TRBV5-5
ASSSLRGRRSYNEQF
>TRBJ2-2|NA|TRBV20-1
SASSRGGPSTGELF
>TRBJ1-5|NA|TRBV12-3/TRBV12-4
ASSRGQGRDQPQH
>TRBJ1-2|NA|TRBV7-9
ASSLAAFPVYGYT
>TRBJ2-1|few|TRBV3-1
ASSHSPQVWREGDEQF
>TRBJ1-4|NA|TRBV7-9
ASSRRRPGERNEKLF
>TRBJ2-1|few|TRBV3-1
ASSQGFRSYNEQF
>TRBJ2-1|many|TRBV24-1
ATSDTGQGKINEQF
>TRBJ1-1|NA|TRBV27
ASSPRGGRSTEAF
>TRBJ2-5|NA|TRBV7-2
ASSPLTGRGETQY
>TRBJ1-1|NA|TRBV7-9
ASSLMKRLNTEAF
>TRBJ2-1|NA|TRBV11-3
ASSFSSDPHNEQF
>TRBJ1-6|few|TRBV10-3
AIRNAENSPLH
>TRBJ2-2|NA|TRBV5-6
ASSLLRTSGSRGELF